This T cell receptor beta chain is from a study of blood T cells in healthy people across ages. Each donor's blood draw was 7.5 to 10 milliliters of peripheral blood. Alongside a J-beta primer mix, a sample-barcoded 5' primer served in a second PCR lasting roughly 7 to 11 cycles. TCRdb re-called the 5' RACE reads through MiXCR, storing one row per CDR3 protein. The sample has fewer than 800,000 distinct CDR3 sequences, roughly 21% seen once. Germline values: CDR1 MNHNS, CDR2 SASEGT. V was clipped by 5 bases and J by 0 bases, with 7 bases between them. The CDR3 is made up of 13 amino acids. This clonotype has only a few counts.

This clonotype originated in a man aged 65 to 79 in good health. Sequencing input: blood. The chain employs TRBV6-1 and TRBJ1-1; unclear D gene. CDR3 protein: CASSTGMNTEAFF. In DNA form, the CDR3 reads TGTGCCAGCAGTACGGGGATGAACACTGAAGCTTTCTTT.